Each of the 13 T cell receptor beta chains below was sequenced from the same sample in a study of neoadjuvant anti-PD-1 for oral cavity cancer. This table comes from immunoSEQ multiplex PCR, and its TCRdb copy is limited to in-frame clones, with some not included. Among around 81,000 clones listed, under 85% were seen once. Sequences were derived from PBMCs, sampled before nivolumab (anti-PD-1) treatment. These TCRs come from a person aged 40 to 85 with oral cavity squamous cell carcinoma.

The chain couples TRBV10-3 to TRBJ1-1; maybe TRBD1 (5 bases). The CDR3 consists of 14 residues. Per the germline V gene, CDR1 is ENHRY and CDR2 is SYGVKD. The V end was cut by 4 bases, the J end by 8 bases, with 17 bases between. The CDR3 spells CAISAPPTVTEAFF. In DNA form, the CDR3 reads TGTGCCATCAGTGCCCCCCCGACAGTAACCGAAGCTTTCTTT.

The rearrangement uses TRBV6-1 and TRBJ2-7; D perhaps matches TRBD1 (5 bases). V lost 4 bases and J 4 bases, leaving 11 bases between the germline ends. CDR1 is MNHNS and CDR2 is SASEGT in the germline V gene. CDR3 length: 13 residues. The CDR3 DNA follows: TGTGCCAGCAGTGTGGAGACAGAATACGAGCAGTACTTC. Translating it yields CASSVETEYEQYF.

The chain recombines TRBV19 with TRBJ2-3; no clear D. Germline-derived CDR1 and CDR2 are LNHDA and SQIVND (reference sequence). This CDR3 has 13 residues. Trimming cost V 9 bases and J 1 base, with 11 bases left between them. The CDR3 protein is CASRNQGTDTQYF. Written as DNA, the CDR3 is TGTGCCAGCCGCAACCAGGGCACAGATACGCAGTATTTT.

The chain combines TRBV29-1 with TRBJ2-5, with D possibly TRBD2 on 7 matching bases. V was cut by 5 bases and J by 5 bases, with 21 bases left in between. Germline CDR1 reads SQVTM; CDR2 reads ANQGSEA. The CDR3 totals 15 residues. In nucleotides, the CDR3 is TGCAGCGTTACGTTTTCGGGGGGCCCGGGTGAGACCCAGTACTTC. Residues: CSVTFSGGPGETQYF.

The chain has TRBV10-3 and TRBJ2-1, with 14 bases lining up with TRBD2. Trimming removed 6 bases from V and 2 bases from J; junction bases left unmatched: 3. Per the germline V gene, CDR1 is ENHRY and CDR2 is SYGVKD. This CDR3 spans 16 amino acids. This CDR3 reads CAIRGLAGDPYNEQFF. The CDR3 region has the DNA TGTGCCATCAGGGGACTAGCGGGAGACCCCTACAATGAGCAGTTCTTC.

The chain carries TRBV19 and TRBJ1-4; D uncertain. The CDR3 sequence is 15 residues long. Trimming removed 0 bases from V and 2 bases from J, with 7 bases in between. Per the germline V gene, CDR1 is LNHDA and CDR2 is SQIVND (reference sequence). The CDR3 loop reads CASSIDPETNEKLFF. The CDR3, as DNA: TGTGCCAGTAGTATAGACCCGGAGACTAATGAAAAACTGTTTTTT. The variable domain in full, completed from reference TRBV19 and TRBJ1-4, reads DGGITQSPKYLFRKEGQNVTLSCEQNLNHDAMYWYRQDPGQGLRLIYYSQIVNDFQKGDIAEGYSVSREKKESFPLTVTSAQKNPTAFYLCASSIDPETNEKLFFGSGTQLSVL.

This chain uses TRBV11-3 with TRBJ2-7; the match to TRBD2 covers 9 bases. CDR1 is SGHNT and CDR2 is YENEEA in the germline V gene. Trimming removed 8 bases from V and 0 bases from J; junction bases left unmatched: 5. The CDR3 totals 14 residues. CDR3 bases: TGTGCCAGCCCCGCGACTAGCGGCTCCTACGAGCAGTACTTC. Translating gives CASPATSGSYEQYF.

The J gene is TRBJ2-1, the V gene TRBV10-1; 13 bases align to TRBD2. Germline V CDR1 and CDR2: WNHNN, SYGVQD (reference sequence). The CDR3 covers 18 residues. V was clipped by 3 bases and J by 3 bases; unmatched bases: 8. The CDR3 here is CASSDGLAGDTIYNEQFF. DNA of the CDR3: TGCGCCAGCAGTGACGGACTAGCGGGAGACACCATCTACAATGAGCAGTTCTTC.

V is TRBV5-1 and J is TRBJ2-6; D perhaps matches TRBD1 (5 bases). CDR1 is SGHRS and CDR2 is YFSETQ in the germline V gene. The CDR3 totals 18 residues. V shed 1 base and J shed 0 bases, with 14 bases lying between them. CDR3 loop: CASSLLAGIYSGANVLTF. The CDR3 DNA is TGCGCCAGCAGCTTGTTGGCAGGGATTTACTCTGGGGCCAACGTCCTGACTTTC.

The genes are TRBV6-5 and TRBJ2-3; D is unresolved. CDR3 size: 12 residues. Germline CDR1 is MNHEY and CDR2 is SVGAGI. Deletions cut 5 bases from V and 0 bases from J, with 3 bases between. The CDR3 DNA follows: TGTGCCAGCAGTCCCAGCACAGATACGCAGTATTTT. Its translation: CASSPSTDTQYF.

This rearrangement joins TRBV4-2 to TRBJ2-1, with D possibly being TRBD2 (5 bases). The germline V gene encodes CDR1 LGHNA and CDR2 YNFKEQ. CDR3 length equals 16 residues. Trimming removed 0 bases from V and 9 bases from J, with 18 bases in between. CDR3: CASSQEKTGSQAEQFF. The CDR3 DNA is TGTGCCAGCAGCCAAGAAAAGACGGGGAGCCAGGCTGAGCAGTTCTTC.

The chain couples TRBV7-9 to TRBJ2-6, with a weak D call TRBD1 (5 bases). CDR1 is SEHNR and CDR2 is FQNEAQ in the germline V gene (reference sequence). This CDR3 has 18 amino acids. The ends were cut back, 4 bases at V and 0 bases at J, with 16 bases in the middle. In DNA, the CDR3 is TGTGCCAGCAGCTCCATCCAGGGCAGTTCCTCTGGGGCCAACGTCCTGACTTTC. This encodes CASSSIQGSSSGANVLTF. The full variable domain, its missing parts supplied by reference TRBV7-9 and TRBJ2-6, is DTGVSQNPRHKITKRGQNVTFRCDPISEHNRLYWYRQTLGQGPEFLTYFQNEAQLEKSRLLSDRFSAERPKGSFSTLEIQRTEQGDSAMYLCASSSIQGSSSGANVLTFGAGSRLTVL.

The chain couples TRBV6-5 to TRBJ1-1; D not resolved. Trimming stripped 5 bases from V and 8 bases from J, with 6 bases between. CDR3 length equals 10 residues. Germline CDR1 and CDR2: MNHEY and SVGAGI. For the CDR3, the DNA is TGTGCCAGCAGTGGGTTAGAAGCTTTCTTT. Protein: CASSGLEAFF.